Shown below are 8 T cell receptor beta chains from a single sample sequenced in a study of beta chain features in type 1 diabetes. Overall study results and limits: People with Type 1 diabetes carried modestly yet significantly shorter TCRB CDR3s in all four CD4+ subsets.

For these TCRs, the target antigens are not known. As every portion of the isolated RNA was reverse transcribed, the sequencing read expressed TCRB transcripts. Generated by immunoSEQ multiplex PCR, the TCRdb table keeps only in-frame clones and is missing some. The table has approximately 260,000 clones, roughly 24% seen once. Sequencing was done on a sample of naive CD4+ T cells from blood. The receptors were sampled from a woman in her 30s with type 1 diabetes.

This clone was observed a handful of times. The CDR3 nucleotides are TGCGCCAGCAGCGGGACAGGGGTCGAAAAACTGTTTTTT. This codes for CASSGTGVEKLFF. The genes are TRBV5-1 and TRBJ1-4; 10 nucleotides align to TRBD1. Per germline, CDR1 SGHRS and CDR2 YFSETQ. J lost 8 bases, V lost 4 bases, and 2 bases had no gene match. The CDR3 covers 13 residues.

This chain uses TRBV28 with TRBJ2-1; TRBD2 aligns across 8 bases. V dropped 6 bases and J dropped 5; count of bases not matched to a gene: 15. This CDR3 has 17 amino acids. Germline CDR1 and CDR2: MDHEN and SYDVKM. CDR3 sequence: CASSSPLDSGAHNEQFF. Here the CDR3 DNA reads TGTGCCAGCAGCTCTCCTTTGGATAGCGGGGCTCACAATGAGCAGTTCTTC.

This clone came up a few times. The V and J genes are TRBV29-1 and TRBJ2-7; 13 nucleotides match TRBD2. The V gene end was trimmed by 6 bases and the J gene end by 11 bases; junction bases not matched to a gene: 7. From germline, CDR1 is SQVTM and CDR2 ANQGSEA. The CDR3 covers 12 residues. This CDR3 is CSVILAGGPKYF. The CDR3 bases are TGCAGCGTGATACTAGCGGGAGGGCCCAAGTACTTC.

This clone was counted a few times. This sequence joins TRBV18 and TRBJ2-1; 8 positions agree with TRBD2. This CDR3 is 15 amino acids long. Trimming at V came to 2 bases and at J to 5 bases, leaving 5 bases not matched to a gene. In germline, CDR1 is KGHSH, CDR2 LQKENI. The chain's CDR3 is CASSPSLAGDNEQFF. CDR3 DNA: TGTGCCAGCTCACCAAGTCTAGCGGGTGACAATGAGCAGTTCTTC.

CDR3 region: CSVTSQETQYF. CDR3 nucleotide sequence: TGCAGTGTTACTTCTCAAGAGACCCAGTACTTC. The chain has TRBV20-1 and TRBJ2-5, with D uncertain. Germline values: CDR1 DFQATT, CDR2 SNEGSKA (reference sequence). Between the trimmed V and J ends, which lost 7 bases and 2 bases, there was a span of 8 bases. The CDR3 extends over 11 amino acids.

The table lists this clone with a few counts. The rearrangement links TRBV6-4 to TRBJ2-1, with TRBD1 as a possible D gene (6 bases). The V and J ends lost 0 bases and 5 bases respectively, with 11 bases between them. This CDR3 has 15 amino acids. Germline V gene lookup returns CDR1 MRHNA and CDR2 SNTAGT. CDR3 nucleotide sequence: TGTGCCAGCAGTGACTCGGGCAGGGGACACAATGAGCAGTTCTTC. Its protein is CASSDSGRGHNEQFF.

CDR3 sequence reads: CASSPQDQTGELFF. The CDR3 DNA reads as TGTGCCAGCAGCCCTCAGGATCAGACCGGGGAGCTGTTTTTT. This chain uses TRBV7-3 with TRBJ2-2, with unresolved D. V was cut by 5 bases and J by 5 bases, with 12 bases left in between. This CDR3 is 14 amino acids long. CDR1 SGHTA and CDR2 FQGTGA come from the germline V gene.

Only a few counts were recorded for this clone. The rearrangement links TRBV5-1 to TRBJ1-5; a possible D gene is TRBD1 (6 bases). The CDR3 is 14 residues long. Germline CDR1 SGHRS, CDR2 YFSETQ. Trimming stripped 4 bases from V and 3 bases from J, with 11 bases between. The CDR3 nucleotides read TGCGCCAGCAGCCCTCAGGGACACAATCAGCCCCAGCATTTT. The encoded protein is CASSPQGHNQPQHF.